These 3 T cell receptor beta chains were sequenced from one sample in a study of human T cells and chemical hapten exposure. TCRdb passed the RACE reads through MiXCR, listing each CDR3 protein once. This sample has about 70,000 distinct CDR3 sequences, with roughly 9.8% found just once. Time point: patch test 1, 2 weeks after DPC sensitization. The treatment was: therapeutic diphenylcyclopropenone sensitization with weekly scalp DPC. Sequencing was performed on whole blood, taken in connection with sensitization to the hapten diphenylcyclopropenone (DPC). The receptor source for this set is a woman aged 40 to 50 with alopecia areata. Some clones in this sample may be carry-over from other donors' samples.

This clonotype was recorded many times. The chain combines TRBV7-6 with TRBJ2-5, with unresolved D. The CDR3 is made up of 13 amino acids. CDR1 and CDR2 from the germline V gene are SGHVS and FNYEAQ. V was cut by 1 base and J by 1 base, with 4 bases left in between. The CDR3 nucleotides read TGTGCCAGCAGCTTAGGATTCCAAGAGACCCAGTACTTC. Protein sequence: CASSLGFQETQYF.

Remarks on this clonotype: An end of the junction differs from the germline gene, which may be a read error. The chain joins TRBV13 to TRBJ2-5; 8 nucleotides align to TRBD1. The V gene's germline CDR1 is PRHDT and CDR2 FYEKMQ (reference sequence). The CDR3 is 14 residues long. CDR3 DNA: TGTGTCAGCAGCCCCCAGGGGGCACAAGAGACCCAGTACTTC. Translating gives CVSSPQGAQETQYF.

This clonotype was counted ten times or more. The chain joins TRBV7-9 to TRBJ2-6; TRBD2 is a possible D gene (5 bases). Trimming stripped 3 bases from V and 0 bases from J, with 6 bases between. The CDR3 totals 15 residues. In germline, CDR1 is SEHNR, CDR2 FQNEAQ (reference sequence). The CDR3 is CASSFRGSGANVLTF. CDR3 sequence (DNA): TGTGCCAGCAGCTTCCGGGGCTCTGGGGCCAACGTCCTGACTTTC.